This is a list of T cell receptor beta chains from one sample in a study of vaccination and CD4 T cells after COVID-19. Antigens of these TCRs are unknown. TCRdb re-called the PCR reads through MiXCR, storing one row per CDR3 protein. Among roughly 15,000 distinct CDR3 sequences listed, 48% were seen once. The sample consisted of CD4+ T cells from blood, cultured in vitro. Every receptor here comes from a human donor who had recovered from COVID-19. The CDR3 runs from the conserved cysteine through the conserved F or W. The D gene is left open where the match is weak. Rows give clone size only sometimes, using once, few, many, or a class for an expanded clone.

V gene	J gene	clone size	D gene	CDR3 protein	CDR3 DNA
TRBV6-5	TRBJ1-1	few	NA	CASSYSTEGTEAFF	TGTGCCAGCAGTTACTCGACTGAGGGTACTGAAGCTTTCTTT
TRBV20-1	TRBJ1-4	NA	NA	CSGRPTNEKLFF	TGCAGTGGAAGGCCAACTAATGAAAAACTGTTTTTT
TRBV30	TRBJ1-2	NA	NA	CAWSDDISGDGYTF	TGTGCCTGGAGTGACGACATTAGTGGTGATGGCTACACCTTC
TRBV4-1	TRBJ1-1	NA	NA	CASSPGPLYPHTEAFF	TGCGCCAGCAGCCCCGGGCCTCTTTACCCTCACACTGAAGCTTTCTTT
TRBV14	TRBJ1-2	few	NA	CASSQGGYGYTF	TGTGCCAGCAGCCAAGGGGGCTATGGCTACACCTTC
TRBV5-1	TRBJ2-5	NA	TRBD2	CASSLATSGGGEETQYF	TGCGCCAGCAGCCTCGCGACTAGCGGGGGAGGGGAAGAGACCCAGTACTTC
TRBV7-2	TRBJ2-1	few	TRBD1	CASSWDRGNEQFF	TGTGCCAGCAGCTGGGACAGGGGCAATGAGCAGTTCTTC
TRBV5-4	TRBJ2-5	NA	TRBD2	CASGTSGGRETQYF	TGTGCCAGCGGGACTAGCGGGGGTAGAGAGACCCAGTACTTC
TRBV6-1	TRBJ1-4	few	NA	CATRTRDPTRGEKLFF	TGTGCCACCCGAACCCGGGACCCCACCAGAGGTGAAAAACTGTTTTTT
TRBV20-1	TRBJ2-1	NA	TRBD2	CSARRPAGGSYNEQFF	TGCAGTGCTAGACGGCCAGCGGGGGGCTCCTACAATGAGCAGTTCTTC
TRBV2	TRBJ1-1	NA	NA	CASSEVGRGGEAFF	TGTGCCAGCAGTGAAGTCGGCAGGGGCGGTGAAGCTTTCTTT
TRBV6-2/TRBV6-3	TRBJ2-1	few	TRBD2	CASSLGLAGRNNEQFF	TGTGCCAGCAGCTTGGGACTAGCGGGGAGAAACAATGAGCAGTTCTTC
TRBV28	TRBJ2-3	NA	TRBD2	CASSYSGIQDTQYF	TGTGCCAGCAGTTATAGCGGGATTCAAGATACGCAGTATTTT
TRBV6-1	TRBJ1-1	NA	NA	CASRPEWGENTEAFF	TGTGCCAGCAGACCCGAATGGGGGGAGAACACTGAAGCTTTCTTT
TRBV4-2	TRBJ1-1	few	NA	CASSQGTGGDTEAFF	TGTGCCAGCAGCCAAGGGACTGGGGGAGACACTGAAGCTTTCTTT
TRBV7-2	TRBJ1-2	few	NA	CASSLAGGLYGYTF	TGTGCCAGCAGCTTAGCGGGAGGGCTCTATGGCTACACCTTC
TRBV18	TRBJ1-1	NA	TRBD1	CASSPGARDREAFF	TGTGCCAGCTCACCAGGCGCAAGGGACAGGGAAGCTTTCTTT
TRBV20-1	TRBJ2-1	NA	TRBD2	CSASLLAGSSYNEQFF	TGCAGTGCTAGTCTCCTAGCGGGGAGCTCCTACAATGAGCAGTTCTTC
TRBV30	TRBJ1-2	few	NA	CAWSVRGADYGYTF	TGTGCCTGGAGTGTAAGGGGAGCAGACTATGGCTACACCTTC
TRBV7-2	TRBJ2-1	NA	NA	CASSLARDNEQFF	TGTGCCAGCAGCTTAGCCAGGGACAATGAGCAGTTCTTC
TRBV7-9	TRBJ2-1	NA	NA	CASSLILVWESNEQFF	TGTGCCAGCAGCTTAATTCTGGTCTGGGAGTCCAATGAGCAGTTCTTC
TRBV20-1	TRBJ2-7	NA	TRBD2	CSARESGAYEQYF	TGCAGTGCTAGAGAAAGCGGGGCCTACGAGCAGTACTTC
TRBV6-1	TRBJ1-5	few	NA	CASSVQGSQPQHF	TGTGCCAGCAGTGTCCAGGGAAGTCAGCCCCAGCATTTT
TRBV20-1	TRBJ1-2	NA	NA	CSARGGPTNYYGYTF	TGCAGTGCTAGAGGGGGACCGACTAACTACTATGGCTACACCTTC
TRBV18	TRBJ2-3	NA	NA	CASSPPSTDTQYF	TGTGCCAGCTCACCACCAAGCACAGATACGCAGTATTTT
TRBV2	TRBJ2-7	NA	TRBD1	CASSGQGTYEQYF	TGTGCCAGCAGTGGACAGGGAACCTACGAGCAGTACTTC
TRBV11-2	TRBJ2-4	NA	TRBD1	CASSPGQGFNIQYF	TGTGCCAGCAGCCCCGGACAGGGCTTTAACATTCAGTACTTC
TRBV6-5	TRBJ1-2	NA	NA	CASSYAGRNPLGYTF	TGTGCCAGCAGTTACGCTGGCAGGAACCCTTTGGGCTACACCTTC
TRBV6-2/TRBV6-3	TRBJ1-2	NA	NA	CASRETGGYGYTF	TGTGCCAGCAGAGAAACCGGGGGCTATGGCTACACCTTC
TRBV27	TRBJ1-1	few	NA	CASQYRVNTEAFF	TGTGCCAGCCAATACAGGGTGAACACTGAAGCTTTCTTT
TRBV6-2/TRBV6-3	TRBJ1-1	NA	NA	CASGRNTEAFF	TGTGCCAGCGGGAGGAACACTGAAGCTTTCTTT
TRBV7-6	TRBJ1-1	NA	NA	CASSLESGGGLGAFF	TGTGCCAGCAGCTTAGAGAGTGGAGGGGGTCTGGGAGCTTTCTTT
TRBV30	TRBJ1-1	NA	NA	CAWSRPLNTEAFF	TGTGCCTGGAGTCGACCCCTGAACACTGAAGCTTTCTTT
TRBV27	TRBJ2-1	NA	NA	CASSLEGDGTGEQFF	TGTGCCAGCAGTTTAGAGGGGGACGGAACGGGTGAGCAGTTCTTC
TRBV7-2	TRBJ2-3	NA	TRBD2	CASSQREGTDTQYF	TGTGCCAGCAGCCAGCGGGAAGGCACAGATACGCAGTATTTT
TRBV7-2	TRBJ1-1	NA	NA	CASSLAVTHTEAFF	TGTGCCAGCAGCTTAGCGGTAACGCACACTGAAGCTTTCTTT
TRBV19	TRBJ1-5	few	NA	CASSIGGRGGPQHF	TGTGCCAGTAGTATAGGCGGCAGGGGCGGGCCCCAGCATTTT
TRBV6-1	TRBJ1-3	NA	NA	CASNYFGNTIYF	TGTGCCAGCAACTACTTTGGAAACACCATATATTTT
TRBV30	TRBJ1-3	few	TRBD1	CAWSPRTGRADTIYF	TGTGCCTGGAGTCCGAGGACAGGTCGGGCAGACACCATATATTTT
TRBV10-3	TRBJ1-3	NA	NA	CAISAGNTIYF	TGTGCCATCAGTGCCGGAAACACCATATATTTT
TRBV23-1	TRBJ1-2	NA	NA	CASSQPLPALSSGYTF	TGCGCCAGCAGTCAACCCCTCCCGGCACTCTCCTCTGGCTACACCTTC
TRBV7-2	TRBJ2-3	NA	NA	CATSVARTDTQYF	TGTGCCACGAGTGTTGCACGCACAGATACGCAGTATTTT
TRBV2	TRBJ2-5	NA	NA	CASSAGLGEETQYF	TGTGCCAGCAGCGCCGGACTCGGAGAAGAGACCCAGTACTTC
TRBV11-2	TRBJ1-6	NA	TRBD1	CASANRGGRSPLHF	TGTGCCAGCGCTAACAGGGGAGGTCGGTCACCCCTCCACTTT
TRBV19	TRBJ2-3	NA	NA	CASSRTGDGDTQYF	TGTGCCAGTAGTAGGACCGGGGACGGGGATACGCAGTATTTT
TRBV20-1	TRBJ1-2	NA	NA	CSAGTPGGGYTF	TGCAGTGCCGGGACCCCGGGAGGCGGCTACACCTTC
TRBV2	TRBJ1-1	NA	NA	CARSTDTNTEAFF	TGTGCCAGAAGTACCGATACGAACACTGAAGCTTTCTTT
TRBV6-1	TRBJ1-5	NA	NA	CASSNPPGNQPQHF	TGTGCCAGCAGTAACCCACCGGGCAATCAGCCCCAGCATTTT
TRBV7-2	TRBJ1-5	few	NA	CASSLGQGYVNQPQHF	TGTGCCAGCAGCTTAGGGCAGGGATATGTAAATCAGCCCCAGCATTTT
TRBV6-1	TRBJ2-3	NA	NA	CASAEDRGPTDTQYF	TGTGCCAGCGCCGAGGACCGTGGACCCACAGATACGCAGTATTTT
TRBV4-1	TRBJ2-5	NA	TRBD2	CASSQEGGLAGETQYF	TGCGCCAGCAGCCAAGAGGGGGGACTAGCGGGGGAGACCCAGTACTTC
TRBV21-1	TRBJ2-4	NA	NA	CASTSPPHSIKAKNIQYF	TGTGCCAGCACCAGCCCTCCACATTCCATTAAGGCCAAAAACATTCAGTACTTC